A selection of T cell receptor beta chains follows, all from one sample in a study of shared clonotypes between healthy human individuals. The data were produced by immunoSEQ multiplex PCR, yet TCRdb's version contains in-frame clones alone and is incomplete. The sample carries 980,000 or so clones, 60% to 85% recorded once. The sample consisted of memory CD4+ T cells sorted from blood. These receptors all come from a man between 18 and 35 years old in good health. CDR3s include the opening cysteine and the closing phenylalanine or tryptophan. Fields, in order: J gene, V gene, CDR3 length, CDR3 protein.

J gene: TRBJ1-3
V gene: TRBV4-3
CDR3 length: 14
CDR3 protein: CASSQAIAGNTIYF

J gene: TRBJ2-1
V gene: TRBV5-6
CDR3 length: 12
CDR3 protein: CASSFAYNEQFF

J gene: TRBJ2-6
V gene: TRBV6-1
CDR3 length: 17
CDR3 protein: CASSASFGGSGANVLTF

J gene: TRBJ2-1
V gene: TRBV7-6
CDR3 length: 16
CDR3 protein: CASSLGQFSSYNEQFF

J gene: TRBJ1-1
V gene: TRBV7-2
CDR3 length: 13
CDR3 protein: CASSEQGGAEAFF

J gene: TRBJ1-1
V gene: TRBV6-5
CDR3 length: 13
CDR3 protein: CASKFLANTEAFF

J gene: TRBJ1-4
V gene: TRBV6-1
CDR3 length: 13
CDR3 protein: CASSERFYGKLFF

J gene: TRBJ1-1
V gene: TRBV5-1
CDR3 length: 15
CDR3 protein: CASSFQETVGTEAFF

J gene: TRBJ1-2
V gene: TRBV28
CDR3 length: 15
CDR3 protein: CASSLEAQGVSGYTF

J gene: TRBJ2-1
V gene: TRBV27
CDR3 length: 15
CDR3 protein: CASRSLAGKYNEQFF

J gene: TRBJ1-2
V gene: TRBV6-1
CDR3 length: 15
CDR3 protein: CASSESPNPDYGYTF

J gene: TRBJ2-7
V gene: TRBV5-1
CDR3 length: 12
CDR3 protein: CASSQGLNEQYF

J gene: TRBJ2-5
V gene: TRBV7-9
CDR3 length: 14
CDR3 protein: CASSLRTLRETQYF

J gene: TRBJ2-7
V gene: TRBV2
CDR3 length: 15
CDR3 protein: CASSEESLLSYEQYF

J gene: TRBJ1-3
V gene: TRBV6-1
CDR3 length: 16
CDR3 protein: CASSVRDRISGNTIYF

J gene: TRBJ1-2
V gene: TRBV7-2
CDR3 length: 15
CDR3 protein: CASSLDGAAFYGYTF

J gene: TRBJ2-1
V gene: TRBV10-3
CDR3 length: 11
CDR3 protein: CAISGGLEQFF

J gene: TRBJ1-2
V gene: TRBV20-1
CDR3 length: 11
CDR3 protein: CSAPTLDGYTF

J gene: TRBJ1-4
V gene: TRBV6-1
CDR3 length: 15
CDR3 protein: CASRGTGTLNEKLFF

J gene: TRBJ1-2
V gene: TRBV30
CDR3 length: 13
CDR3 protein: CAWSATGGDGYTF

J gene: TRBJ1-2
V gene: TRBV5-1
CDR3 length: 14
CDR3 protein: CASSLEGTGAGYTF

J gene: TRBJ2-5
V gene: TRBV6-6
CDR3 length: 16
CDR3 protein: CASSHDLARSQETQYF

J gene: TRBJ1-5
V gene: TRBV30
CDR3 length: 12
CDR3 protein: CAWSVKGGPQHF

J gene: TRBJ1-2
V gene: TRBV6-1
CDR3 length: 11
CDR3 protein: CASSVQGGYTF

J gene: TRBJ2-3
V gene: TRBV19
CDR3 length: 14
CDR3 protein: CASSIKTGTDTQYF

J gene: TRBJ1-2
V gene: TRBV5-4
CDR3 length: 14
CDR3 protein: CASSSGQANYGYTF

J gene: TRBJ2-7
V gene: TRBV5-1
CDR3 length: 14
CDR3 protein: CASSLRTSEYEQYF

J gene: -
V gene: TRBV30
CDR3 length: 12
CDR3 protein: CAWSRASYEQYF

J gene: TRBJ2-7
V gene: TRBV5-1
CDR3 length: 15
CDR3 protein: CASSLGGSGSYEQYF

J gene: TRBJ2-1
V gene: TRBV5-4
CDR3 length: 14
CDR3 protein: CASSSPTDFNEQFF

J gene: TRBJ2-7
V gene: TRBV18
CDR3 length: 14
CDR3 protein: CASSDGQGKYEQYF

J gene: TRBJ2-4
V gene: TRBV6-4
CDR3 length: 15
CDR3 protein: CASSDWDRGIEGRYF

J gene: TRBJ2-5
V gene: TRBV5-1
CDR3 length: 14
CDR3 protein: CASSLEQGWETQYF

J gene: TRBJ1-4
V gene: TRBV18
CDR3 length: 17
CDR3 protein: CASSPRTSRPGDEKLFF

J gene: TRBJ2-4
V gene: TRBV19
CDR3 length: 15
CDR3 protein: CASSDTSMAKNIQYF

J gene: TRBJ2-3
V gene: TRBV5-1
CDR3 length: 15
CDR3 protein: CASETSGETTDTQYF

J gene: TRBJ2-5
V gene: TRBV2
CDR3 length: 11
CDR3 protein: CASAIAETQYF

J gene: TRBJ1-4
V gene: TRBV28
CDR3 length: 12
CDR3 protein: CASKGGNEKLFF

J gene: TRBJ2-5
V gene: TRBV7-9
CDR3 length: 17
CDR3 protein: CASSLDTLASSGETQYF

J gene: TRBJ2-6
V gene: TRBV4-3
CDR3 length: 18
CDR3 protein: CASSQEGVLLPGANVLTF

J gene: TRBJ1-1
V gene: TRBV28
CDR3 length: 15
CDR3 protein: CASSPVQGVGTEAFF

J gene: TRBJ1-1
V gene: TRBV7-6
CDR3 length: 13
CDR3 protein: CASSLGTEAEAFF

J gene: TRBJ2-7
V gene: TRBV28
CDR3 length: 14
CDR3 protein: CATIRGTANYEQYF

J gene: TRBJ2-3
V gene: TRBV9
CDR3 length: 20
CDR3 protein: CASSPGGGTSGRLRSHTQYF

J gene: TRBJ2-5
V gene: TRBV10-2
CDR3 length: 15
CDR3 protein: CASSAHTVTRGDQYF

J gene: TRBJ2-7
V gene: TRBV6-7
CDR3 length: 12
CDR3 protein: CASSYTGFEQYF

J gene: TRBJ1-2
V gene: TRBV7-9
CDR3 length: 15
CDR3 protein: CASSLTRGQGYGYTF

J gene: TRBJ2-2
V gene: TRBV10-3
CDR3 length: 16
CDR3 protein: CAISSSGSLRTGELFF

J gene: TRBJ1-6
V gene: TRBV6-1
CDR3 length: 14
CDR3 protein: CASATGIIKSPLHF

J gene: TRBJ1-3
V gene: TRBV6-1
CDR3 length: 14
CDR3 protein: CASFRTGSGNTIYF

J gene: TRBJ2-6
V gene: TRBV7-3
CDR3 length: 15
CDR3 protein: CASSLGPPGANVLTF

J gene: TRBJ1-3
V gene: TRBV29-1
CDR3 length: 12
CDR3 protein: CSAGTEGNTIYF

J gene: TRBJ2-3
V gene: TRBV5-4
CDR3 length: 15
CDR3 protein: CASSRGTGSTDTQYF

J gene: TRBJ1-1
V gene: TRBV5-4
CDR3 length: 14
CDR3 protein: CASSSPTKESEAFF

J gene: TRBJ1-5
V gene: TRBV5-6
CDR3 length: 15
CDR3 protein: CASSMGQLSNQPQHF

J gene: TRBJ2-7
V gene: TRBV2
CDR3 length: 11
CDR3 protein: CASSVEGLGYF

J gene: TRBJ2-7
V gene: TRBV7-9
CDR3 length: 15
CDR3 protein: CASSFLPDLPYEQYF

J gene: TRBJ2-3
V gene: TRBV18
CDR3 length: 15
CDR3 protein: CASSPLIAGTDTQYF

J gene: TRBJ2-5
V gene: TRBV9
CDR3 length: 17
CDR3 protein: CASSVGYSGTGEETQYF